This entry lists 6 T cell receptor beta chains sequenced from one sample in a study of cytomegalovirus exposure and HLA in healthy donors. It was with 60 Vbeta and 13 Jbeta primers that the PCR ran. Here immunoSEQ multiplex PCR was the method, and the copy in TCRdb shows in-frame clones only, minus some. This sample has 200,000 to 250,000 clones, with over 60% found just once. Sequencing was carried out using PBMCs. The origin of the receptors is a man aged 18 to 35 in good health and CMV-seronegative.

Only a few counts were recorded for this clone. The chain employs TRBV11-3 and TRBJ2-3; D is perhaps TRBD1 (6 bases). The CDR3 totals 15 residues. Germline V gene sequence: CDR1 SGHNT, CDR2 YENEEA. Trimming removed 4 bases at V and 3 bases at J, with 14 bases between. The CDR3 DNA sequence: TGTGCCAGCAGCTCAAGCACAGGGTTTACAGATACGCAGTATTTT. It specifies CASSSSTGFTDTQYF.

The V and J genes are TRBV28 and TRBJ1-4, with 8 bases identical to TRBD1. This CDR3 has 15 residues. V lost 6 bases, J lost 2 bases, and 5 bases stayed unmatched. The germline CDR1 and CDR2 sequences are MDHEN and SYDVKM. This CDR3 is CASRAAGGTNEKLFF. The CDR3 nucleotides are TGTGCCAGCAGAGCCGCAGGGGGCACTAATGAAAAACTGTTTTTT.

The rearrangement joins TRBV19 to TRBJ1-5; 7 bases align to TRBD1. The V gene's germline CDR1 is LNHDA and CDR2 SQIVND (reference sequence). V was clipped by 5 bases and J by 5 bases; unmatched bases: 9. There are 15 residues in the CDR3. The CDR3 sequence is CASSAGTASYQPQHF. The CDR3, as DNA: TGTGCCAGTAGTGCAGGGACAGCCTCCTATCAGCCCCAGCATTTT. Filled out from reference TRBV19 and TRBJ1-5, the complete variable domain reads DGGITQSPKYLFRKEGQNVTLSCEQNLNHDAMYWYRQDPGQGLRLIYYSQIVNDFQKGDIAEGYSVSREKKESFPLTVTSAQKNPTAFYLCASSAGTASYQPQHFGDGTRLSIL.

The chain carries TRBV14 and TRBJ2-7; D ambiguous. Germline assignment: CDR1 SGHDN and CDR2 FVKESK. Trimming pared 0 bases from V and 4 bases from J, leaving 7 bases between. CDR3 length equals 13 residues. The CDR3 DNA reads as TGTGCCAGCAGCCAAGATCTACTATACGAGCAGTACTTC. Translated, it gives CASSQDLLYEQYF. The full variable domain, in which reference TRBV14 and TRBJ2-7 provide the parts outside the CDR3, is EAGVTQFPSHSVIEKGQTVTLRCDPISGHDNLYWYRRVMGKEIKFLLHFVKESKQDESGMPNNRFLAERTGGTYSTLKVQPAELEDSGVYFCASSQDLLYEQYFGPGTRLTVT.

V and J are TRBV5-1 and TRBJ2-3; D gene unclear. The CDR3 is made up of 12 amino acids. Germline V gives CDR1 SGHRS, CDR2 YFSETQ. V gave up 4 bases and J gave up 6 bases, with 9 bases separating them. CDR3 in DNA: TGCGCCAGCAGCCCGGTCAAGGATACGCAGTATTTT. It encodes CASSPVKDTQYF.

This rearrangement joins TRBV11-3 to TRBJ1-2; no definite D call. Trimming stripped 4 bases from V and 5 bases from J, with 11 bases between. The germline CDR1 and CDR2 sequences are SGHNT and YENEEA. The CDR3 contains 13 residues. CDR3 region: CASSSGAWYGYTF. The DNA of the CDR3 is TGTGCCAGCAGCTCGGGAGCGTGGTATGGCTACACCTTC.